This TCR beta chain was sequenced during a study of identifying expanded T cells in peripheral blood. V was clipped by 6 bases and J by 0 bases, with 12 bases between them. In germline, CDR1 is SGHRS, CDR2 YFSETQ. The length of the CDR3 is 15 residues. This clone has a single count. The antigen is unknown. Study-wide results and limits: Differentially abundant clones: 1 to 1.5 between replicates, about 16 at approximately 13 days, approximately 18 at four. Approximately 2-week clone count variance significantly increased as total template count grew.

Clones were sequenced by immunoSEQ multiplex PCR, and TCRdb holds only the in-frame ones, with some missing. Counted here are about 97,000 clones, 88% occurring once; the ten biggest clones make up 14%. Healthy donors had no documented immune events, such as infections, while sampled. The TCR comes from a person aged 18 to 70 in good health. Sequencing was carried out using blood. This rearrangement joins TRBV5-1 to TRBJ2-2, with D possibly being TRBD1 or TRBD2 (5 bases each). The CDR3 sequence is CASTTVGANTGELFF. Here the CDR3 DNA reads TGCGCCAGCACCACTGTGGGGGCGAACACCGGGGAGCTGTTTTTT. Full variable domain (outside the CDR3, taken from reference TRBV5-1 and TRBJ2-2): KAGVTQTPRYLIKTRGQQVTLSCSPISGHRSVSWYQQTPGQGLQFLFEYFSETQRNKGNFPGRFSGRQFSNSRSEMNVSTLELGDSALYLCASTTVGANTGELFFGEGSRLTVL.